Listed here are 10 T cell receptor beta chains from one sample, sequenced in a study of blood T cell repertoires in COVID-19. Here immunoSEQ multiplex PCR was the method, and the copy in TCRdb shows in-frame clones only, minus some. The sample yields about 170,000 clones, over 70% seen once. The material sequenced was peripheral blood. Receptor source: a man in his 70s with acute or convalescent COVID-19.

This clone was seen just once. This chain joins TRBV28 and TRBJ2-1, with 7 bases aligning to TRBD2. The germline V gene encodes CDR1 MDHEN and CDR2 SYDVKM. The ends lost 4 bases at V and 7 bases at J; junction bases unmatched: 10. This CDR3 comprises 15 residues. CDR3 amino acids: CASSSGTTPLNEQFF. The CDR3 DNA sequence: TGTGCCAGCAGTTCCGGGACTACCCCCTTGAATGAGCAGTTCTTC.

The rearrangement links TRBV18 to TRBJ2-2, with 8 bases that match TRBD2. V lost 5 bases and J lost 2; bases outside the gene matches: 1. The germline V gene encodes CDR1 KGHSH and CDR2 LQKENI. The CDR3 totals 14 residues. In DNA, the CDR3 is TGTGCCAGCTCAACTAGCGGAAACACCGGGGAGCTGTTTTTT. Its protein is CASSTSGNTGELFF. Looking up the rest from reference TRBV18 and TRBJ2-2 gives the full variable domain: NAGVMQNPRHLVRRRGQEARLRCSPMKGHSHVYWYRQLPEEGLKFMVYLQKENIIDESGMPKERFSAEFPKEGPSILRIQQVVRGDSAAYFCASSTSGNTGELFFGEGSRLTVL.

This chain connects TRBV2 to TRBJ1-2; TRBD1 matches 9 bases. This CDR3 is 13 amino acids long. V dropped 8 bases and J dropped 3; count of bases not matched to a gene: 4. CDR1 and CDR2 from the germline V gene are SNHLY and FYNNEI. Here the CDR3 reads CASEGQGDYGYTF. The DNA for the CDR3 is TGTGCCAGCGAGGGACAGGGTGACTATGGCTACACCTTC.

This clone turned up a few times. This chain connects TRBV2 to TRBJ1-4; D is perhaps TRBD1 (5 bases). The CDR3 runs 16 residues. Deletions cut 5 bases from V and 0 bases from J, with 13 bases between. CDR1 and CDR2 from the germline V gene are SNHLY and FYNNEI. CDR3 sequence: CASSIIATATNEKLFF. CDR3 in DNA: TGTGCCAGCAGTATAATTGCGACAGCAACTAATGAAAAACTGTTTTTT.

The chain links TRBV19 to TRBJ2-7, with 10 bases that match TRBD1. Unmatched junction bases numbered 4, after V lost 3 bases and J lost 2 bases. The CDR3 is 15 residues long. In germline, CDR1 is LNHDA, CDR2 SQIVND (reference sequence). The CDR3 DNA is TGTGCCAGTAGTATCCCAGGGACAGGGGCCTACGAGCAGTACTTC. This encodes CASSIPGTGAYEQYF.

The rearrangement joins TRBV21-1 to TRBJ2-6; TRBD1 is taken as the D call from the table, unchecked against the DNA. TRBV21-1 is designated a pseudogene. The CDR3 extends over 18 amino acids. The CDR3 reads CASSKRVRTTLRANVLTF. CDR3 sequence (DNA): TGTGCCAGCAGCAAAAGGGTCAGGACAACTCTTAGGGCCAACGTCCTGACTTTC.

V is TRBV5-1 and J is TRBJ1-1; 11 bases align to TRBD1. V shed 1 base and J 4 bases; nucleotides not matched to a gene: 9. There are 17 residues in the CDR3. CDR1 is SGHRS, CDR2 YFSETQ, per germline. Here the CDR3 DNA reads TGCGCCAGCAGCTTGAAGGGGACAGGGGGAGGGATCACTGAAGCTTTCTTT. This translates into CASSLKGTGGGITEAFF. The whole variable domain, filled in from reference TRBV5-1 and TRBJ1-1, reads KAGVTQTPRYLIKTRGQQVTLSCSPISGHRSVSWYQQTPGQGLQFLFEYFSETQRNKGNFPGRFSGRQFSNSRSEMNVSTLELGDSALYLCASSLKGTGGGITEAFFGQGTRLTVV.

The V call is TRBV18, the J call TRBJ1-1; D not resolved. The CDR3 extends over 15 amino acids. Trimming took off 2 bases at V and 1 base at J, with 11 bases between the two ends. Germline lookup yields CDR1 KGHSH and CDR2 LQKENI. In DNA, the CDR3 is TGTGCCAGCTCACCAGCCGAGCAGGCGAACACTGAAGCTTTCTTT. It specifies CASSPAEQANTEAFF.

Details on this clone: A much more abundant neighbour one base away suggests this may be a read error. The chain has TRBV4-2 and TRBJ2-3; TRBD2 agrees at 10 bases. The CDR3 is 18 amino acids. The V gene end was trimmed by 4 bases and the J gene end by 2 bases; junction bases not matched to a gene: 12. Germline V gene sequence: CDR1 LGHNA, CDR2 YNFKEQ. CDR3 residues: CASSLAGVSGGFTDTQYF. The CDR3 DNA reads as TGTGCCAGCAGCCTCGCGGGGGTTAGCGGGGGGTTCACAGATACGCAGTATTTT.

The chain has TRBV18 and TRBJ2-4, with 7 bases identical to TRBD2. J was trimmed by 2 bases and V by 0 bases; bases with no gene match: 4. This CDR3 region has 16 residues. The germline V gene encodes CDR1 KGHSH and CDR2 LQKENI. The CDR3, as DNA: TGTGCCAGCTCACCACCGAACAGCGGGACCAAAAACATTCAGTACTTC. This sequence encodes CASSPPNSGTKNIQYF.